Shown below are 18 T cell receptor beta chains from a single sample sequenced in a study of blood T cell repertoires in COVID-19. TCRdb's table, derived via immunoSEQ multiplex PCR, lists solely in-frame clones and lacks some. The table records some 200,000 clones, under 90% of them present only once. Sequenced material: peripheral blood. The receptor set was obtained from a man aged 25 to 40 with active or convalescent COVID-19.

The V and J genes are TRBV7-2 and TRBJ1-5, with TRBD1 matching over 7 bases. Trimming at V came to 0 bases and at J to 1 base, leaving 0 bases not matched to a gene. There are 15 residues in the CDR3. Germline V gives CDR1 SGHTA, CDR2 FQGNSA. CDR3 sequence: CASSLATGSNQPQHF. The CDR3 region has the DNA TGTGCCAGCAGCTTAGCGACAGGGAGCAATCAGCCCCAGCATTTT.

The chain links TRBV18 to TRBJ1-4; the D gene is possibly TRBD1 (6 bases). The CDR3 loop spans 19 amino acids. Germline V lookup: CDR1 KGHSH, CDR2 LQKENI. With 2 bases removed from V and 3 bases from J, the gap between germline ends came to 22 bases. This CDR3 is CASSPRGGSQAQANEKLFF. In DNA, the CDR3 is TGTGCCAGCTCACCAAGGGGGGGCTCACAGGCTCAAGCTAATGAAAAACTGTTTTTT.

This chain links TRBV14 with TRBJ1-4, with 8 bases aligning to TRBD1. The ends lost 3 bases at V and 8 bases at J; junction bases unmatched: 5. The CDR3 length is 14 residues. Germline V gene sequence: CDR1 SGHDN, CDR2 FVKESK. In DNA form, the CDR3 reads TGTGCCAGCAGCCACCAGGGGGCAGGGGAAAAACTGTTTTTT. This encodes CASSHQGAGEKLFF.

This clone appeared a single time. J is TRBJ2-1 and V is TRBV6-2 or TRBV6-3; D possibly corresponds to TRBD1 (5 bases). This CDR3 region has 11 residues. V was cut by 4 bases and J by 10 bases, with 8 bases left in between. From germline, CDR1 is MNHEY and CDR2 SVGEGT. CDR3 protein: CASSFRVEQFF. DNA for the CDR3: TGTGCCAGCAGTTTCAGGGTCGAGCAGTTCTTC.

CDR3 in DNA: TGTGCCAGCAGCCAAGATATCGCAGGGGGCGTGGAGACCCAGTACTTC. Translated: CASSQDIAGGVETQYF. J is TRBJ2-5 and V is TRBV4-2; 8 nucleotides line up with TRBD1. With V trimmed by 0 bases and J by 5 bases, 8 bases remained unmatched. Germline CDR1 LGHNA, CDR2 YNFKEQ. CDR3 length equals 16 residues.

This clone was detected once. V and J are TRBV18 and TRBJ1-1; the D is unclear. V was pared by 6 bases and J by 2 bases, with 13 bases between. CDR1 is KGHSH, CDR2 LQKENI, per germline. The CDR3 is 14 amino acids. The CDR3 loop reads CASSQTGKNTEAFF. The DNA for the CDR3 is TGTGCCAGCTCCCAAACCGGGAAAAACACTGAAGCTTTCTTT.

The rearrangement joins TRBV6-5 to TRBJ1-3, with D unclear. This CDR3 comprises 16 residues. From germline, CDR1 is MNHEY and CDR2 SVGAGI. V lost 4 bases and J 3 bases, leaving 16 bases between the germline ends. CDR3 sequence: CASSFRSVSGGNTIYF. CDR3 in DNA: TGTGCCAGCAGTTTCCGGTCTGTGTCGGGTGGAAACACCATATATTTT.

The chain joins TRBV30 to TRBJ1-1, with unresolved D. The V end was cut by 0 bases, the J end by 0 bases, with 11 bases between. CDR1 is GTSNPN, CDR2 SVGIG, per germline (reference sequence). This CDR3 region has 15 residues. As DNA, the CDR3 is TGTGCCTGGAGTGTAGCCCTCCTCATGAACACTGAAGCTTTCTTT. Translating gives CAWSVALLMNTEAFF. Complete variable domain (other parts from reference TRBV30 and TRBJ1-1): SQTIHQWPATLVQPVGSPLSLECTVEGTSNPNLYWYRQAAGRGLQLLFYSVGIGQISSEVPQNLSASRPQDRQFILSSKKLLLSDSGFYLCAWSVALLMNTEAFFGQGTRLTVV.

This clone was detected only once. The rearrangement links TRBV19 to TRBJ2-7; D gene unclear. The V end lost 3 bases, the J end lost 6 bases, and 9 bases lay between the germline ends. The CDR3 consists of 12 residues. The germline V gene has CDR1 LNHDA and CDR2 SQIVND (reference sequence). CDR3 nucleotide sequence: TGTGCCAGTAGTATTGGGCCCGCCGAGCAGTACTTC. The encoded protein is CASSIGPAEQYF.

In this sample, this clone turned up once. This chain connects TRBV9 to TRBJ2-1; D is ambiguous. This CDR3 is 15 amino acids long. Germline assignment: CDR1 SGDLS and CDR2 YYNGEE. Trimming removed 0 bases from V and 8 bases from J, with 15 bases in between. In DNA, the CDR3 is TGTGCCAGCAGCGTAGCTTTGGGCAGTTCGGATGAGCAGTTCTTC. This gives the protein CASSVALGSSDEQFF.

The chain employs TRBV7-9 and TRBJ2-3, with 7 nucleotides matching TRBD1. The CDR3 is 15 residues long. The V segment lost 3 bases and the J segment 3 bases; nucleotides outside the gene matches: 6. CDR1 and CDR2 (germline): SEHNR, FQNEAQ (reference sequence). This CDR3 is CASSFVGGGTDTQYF. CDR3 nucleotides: TGTGCCAGCAGCTTTGTAGGGGGCGGTACAGATACGCAGTATTTT.

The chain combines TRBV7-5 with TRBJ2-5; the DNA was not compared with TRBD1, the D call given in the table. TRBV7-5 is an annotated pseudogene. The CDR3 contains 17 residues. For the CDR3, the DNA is TGTGTCAGAAGCCCCTCGAGGAGGGACAGGGGACAAGAGACCCAGTACTTC. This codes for CVRSPSRRDRGQETQYF.

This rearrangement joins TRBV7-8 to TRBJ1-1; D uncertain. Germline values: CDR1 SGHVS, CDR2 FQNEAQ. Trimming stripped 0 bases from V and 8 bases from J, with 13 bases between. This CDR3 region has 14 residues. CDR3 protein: CASSLATEVREAFF. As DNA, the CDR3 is TGTGCCAGCAGCTTAGCGACGGAGGTCCGCGAAGCTTTCTTT.

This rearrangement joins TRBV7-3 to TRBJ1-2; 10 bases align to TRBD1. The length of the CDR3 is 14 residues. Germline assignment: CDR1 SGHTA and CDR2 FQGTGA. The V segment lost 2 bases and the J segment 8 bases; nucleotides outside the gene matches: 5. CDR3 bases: TGTGCCAGCAGCTTAGGGGGACAGGGGTACGGCTACACCTTC. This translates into CASSLGGQGYGYTF. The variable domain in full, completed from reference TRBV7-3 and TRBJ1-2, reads GAGVSQTPSNKVTEKGKYVELRCDPISGHTALYWYRQSLGQGPEFLIYFQGTGAADDSGLPNDRFFAVRPEGSVSTLKIQRTERGDSAVYLCASSLGGQGYGYTFGSGTRLTVV.

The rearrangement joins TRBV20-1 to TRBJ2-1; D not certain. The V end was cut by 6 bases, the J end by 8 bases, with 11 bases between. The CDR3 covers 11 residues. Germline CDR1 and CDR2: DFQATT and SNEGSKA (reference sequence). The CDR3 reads CSALMGHEQFF. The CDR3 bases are TGCAGTGCGCTAATGGGCCATGAGCAGTTCTTC.

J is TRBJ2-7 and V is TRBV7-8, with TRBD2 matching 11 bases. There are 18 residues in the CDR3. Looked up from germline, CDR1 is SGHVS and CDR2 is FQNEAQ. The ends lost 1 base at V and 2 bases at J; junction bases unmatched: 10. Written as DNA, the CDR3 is TGTGCCAGCAGCTTAGACGAGCTAGCGGGAGGCCCTACCTACGAGCAGTACTTC. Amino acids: CASSLDELAGGPTYEQYF.

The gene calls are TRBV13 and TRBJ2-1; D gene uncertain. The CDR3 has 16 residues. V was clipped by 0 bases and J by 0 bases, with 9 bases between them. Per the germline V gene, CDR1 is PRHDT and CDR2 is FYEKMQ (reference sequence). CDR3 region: CASSLGHFSSYNEQFF. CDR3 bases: TGTGCCAGCAGCTTAGGCCACTTTAGCTCCTACAATGAGCAGTTCTTC.

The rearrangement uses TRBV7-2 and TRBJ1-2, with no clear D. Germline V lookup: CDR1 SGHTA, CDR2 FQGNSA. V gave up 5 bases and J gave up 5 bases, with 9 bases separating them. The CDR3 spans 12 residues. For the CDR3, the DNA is TGTGCCAGCAGCGTGGGCGAGTATGGCTACACCTTC. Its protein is CASSVGEYGYTF.